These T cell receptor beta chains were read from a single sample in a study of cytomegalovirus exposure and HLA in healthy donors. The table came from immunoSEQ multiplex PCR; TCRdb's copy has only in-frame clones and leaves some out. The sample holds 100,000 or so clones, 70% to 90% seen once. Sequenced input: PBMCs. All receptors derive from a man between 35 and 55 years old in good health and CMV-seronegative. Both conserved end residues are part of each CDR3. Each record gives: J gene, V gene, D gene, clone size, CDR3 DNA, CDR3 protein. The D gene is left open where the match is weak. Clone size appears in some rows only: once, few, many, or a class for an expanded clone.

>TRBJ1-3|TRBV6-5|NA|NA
TGTGCCAGCAGCCGCGGGGGCTCTGGAAACACCATATATTTT
CASSRGGSGNTIYF
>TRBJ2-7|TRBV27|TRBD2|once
TGTGCCAGCAGTTTTCTTAGCGGGGGGGCCTACGAGCAGTACTTC
CASSFLSGGAYEQYF
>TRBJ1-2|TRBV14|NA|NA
TGTGCCAGCAGCCAAGCCTCGGGATCCTTTTACTATGGCTACACCTTC
CASSQASGSFYYGYTF
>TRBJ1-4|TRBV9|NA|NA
TGTGCCAGCAGCGTAGGTGCAGGTTCAACTAATGAAAAACTGTTTTTT
CASSVGAGSTNEKLFF
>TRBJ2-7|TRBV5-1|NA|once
TGCGCCAGCAGCCAAGGTTACCTAGCCGCCGCCTACGAGCAGTACTTC
CASSQGYLAAAYEQYF
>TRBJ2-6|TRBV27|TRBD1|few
TGTGCCAGCAGTTTATTCTGGACAGGAGCTTATGGGGCCAACGTCCTGACTTTC
CASSLFWTGAYGANVLTF
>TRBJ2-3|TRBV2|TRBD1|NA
TGTGCCAGCAGGGACAGGGGTGATACGCAGTATTTT
CASRDRGDTQYF
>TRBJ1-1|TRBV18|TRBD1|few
TGTGCCAGCTCACGTAGGACAGGGGAGGGCACTGAAGCTTTCTTT
CASSRRTGEGTEAFF
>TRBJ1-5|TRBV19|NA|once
TGTGCCTGCAACCTGTGGGAGGATCAGCCCCAGCATTTT
CACNLWEDQPQHF
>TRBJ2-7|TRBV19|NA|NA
TGTGCCAGTAGTTTGAGACTGGAAAACTACGAGCAGTACTTC
CASSLRLENYEQYF
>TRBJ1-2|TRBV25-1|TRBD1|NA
TGTGCCACCGAAAGACCGGGACAGGGAATCCCGTCCTTC
CATERPGQGIPSF
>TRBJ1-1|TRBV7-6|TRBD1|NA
TGTGCCAGCAGCTCCCGGAGATCTGGCAGGGGGACTGAAGCTTTCTTT
CASSSRRSGRGTEAFF
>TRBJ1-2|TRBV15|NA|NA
TGTGCCACCAGCGTGAGTGACAGCTATGGCTACACCTTC
CATSVSDSYGYTF
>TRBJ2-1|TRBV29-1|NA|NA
TGCAGCGTTGTCCCGGGGAGCTCCTACAATGAGCAGTTCTTC
CSVVPGSSYNEQFF
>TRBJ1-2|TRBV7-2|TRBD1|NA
TGTGCCAGCAGCCCTCCAAGGGGGACAGCACCTGTCTATGGCTACACCTTC
CASSPPRGTAPVYGYTF
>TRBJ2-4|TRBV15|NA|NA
TGTGCCACCAGCCGAGAACGGGAAGGGATGGGAGCCAAAAACATTCAGTACTTC
CATSREREGMGAKNIQYF
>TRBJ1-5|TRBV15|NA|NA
TGTGCCACCAGCAGAGAGTTGTCGGGGCCCCAGCATTTT
CATSRELSGPQHF
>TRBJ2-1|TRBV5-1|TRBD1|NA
TGCGCCAGCAGCCGCGACAGGGAGCACTACAATGAGCAGTTCTTC
CASSRDREHYNEQFF
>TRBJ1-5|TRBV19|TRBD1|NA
TGTGCCAGTAGAGACAACCGTCTTGGACAGGGCGGGCAGCCCCAGCATTTT
CASRDNRLGQGGQPQHF
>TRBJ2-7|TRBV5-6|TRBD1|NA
TGTGCCAGCAGCTTGGTCGGGACAGGCCACGAGCAGTACTTC
CASSLVGTGHEQYF
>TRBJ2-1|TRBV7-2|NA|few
TGTGCCAGCAGCCTCCCAGACAGGCCAGGCTATGAGCAGTTCTTC
CASSLPDRPGYEQFF
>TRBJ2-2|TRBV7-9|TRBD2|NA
TGTGCCAGCAGCGCCCGGGCCGGGGGGGGCAACACCGGGGAGCTGTTTTTT
CASSARAGGGNTGELFF
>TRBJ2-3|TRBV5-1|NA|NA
TGCGCCAGCAGCTGGAGCGGCACGAGCACAGATACGCAGTATTTT
CASSWSGTSTDTQYF
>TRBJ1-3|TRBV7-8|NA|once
TGTGCCAGCAGCTTAGCTGGGACGGAGGGAGGAAACACCATATATTTT
CASSLAGTEGGNTIYF
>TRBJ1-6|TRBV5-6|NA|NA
TGTGCCAGCAGCTTATTCCTGAGCTCCTATAATTCACCCCTCCACTTT
CASSLFLSSYNSPLHF